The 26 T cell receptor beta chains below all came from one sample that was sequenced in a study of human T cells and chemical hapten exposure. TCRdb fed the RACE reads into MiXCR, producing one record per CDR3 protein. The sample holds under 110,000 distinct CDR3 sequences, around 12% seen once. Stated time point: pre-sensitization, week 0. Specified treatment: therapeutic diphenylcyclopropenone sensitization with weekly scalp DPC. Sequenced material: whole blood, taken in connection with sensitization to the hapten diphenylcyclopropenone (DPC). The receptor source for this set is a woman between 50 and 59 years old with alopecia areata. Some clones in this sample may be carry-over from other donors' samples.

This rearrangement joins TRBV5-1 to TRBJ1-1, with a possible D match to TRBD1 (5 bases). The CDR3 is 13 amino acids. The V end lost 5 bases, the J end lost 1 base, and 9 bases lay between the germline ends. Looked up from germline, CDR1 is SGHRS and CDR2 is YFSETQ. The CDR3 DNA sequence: TGCGCCAGCAGGGTGACAGAGAACACTGAAGCTTTCTTT. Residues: CASRVTENTEAFF.

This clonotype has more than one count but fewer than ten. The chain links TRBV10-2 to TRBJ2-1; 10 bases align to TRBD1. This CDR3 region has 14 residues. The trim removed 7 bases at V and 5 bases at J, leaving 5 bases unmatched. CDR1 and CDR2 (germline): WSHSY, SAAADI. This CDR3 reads CASIRTGGNNEQFF. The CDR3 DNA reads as TGCGCCAGCATCCGGACAGGGGGGAACAATGAGCAGTTCTTC.

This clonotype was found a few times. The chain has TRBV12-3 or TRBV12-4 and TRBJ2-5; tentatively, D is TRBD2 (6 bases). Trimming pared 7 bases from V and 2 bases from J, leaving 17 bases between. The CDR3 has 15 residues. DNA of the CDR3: TGTGCCAGCAATAGCGGAGCACCAAAACAAGAGACCCAGTACTTC. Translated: CASNSGAPKQETQYF.

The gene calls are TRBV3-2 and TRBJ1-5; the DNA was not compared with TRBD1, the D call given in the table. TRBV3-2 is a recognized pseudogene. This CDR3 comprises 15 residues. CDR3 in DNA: TGTGCCAGCAGCCAAGGGCGTTGGGGCGGCCAGCCCCAGCATTTT. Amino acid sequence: CASSQGRWGGQPQHF.

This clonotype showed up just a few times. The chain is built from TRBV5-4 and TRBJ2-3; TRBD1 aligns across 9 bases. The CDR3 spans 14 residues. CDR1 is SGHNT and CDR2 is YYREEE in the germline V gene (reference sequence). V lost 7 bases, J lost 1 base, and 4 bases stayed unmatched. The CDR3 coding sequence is TGTGCCAGCGGACAGGGGATTCGCACAGATACGCAGTATTTT. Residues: CASGQGIRTDTQYF.

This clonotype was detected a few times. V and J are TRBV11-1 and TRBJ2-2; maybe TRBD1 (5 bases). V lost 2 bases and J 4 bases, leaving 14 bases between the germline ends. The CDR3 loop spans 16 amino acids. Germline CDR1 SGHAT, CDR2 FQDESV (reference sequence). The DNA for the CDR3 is TGTGCCAGCAGCTTATCGGTGGGGCTTCGCACCGGGGAGCTGTTTTTT. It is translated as CASSLSVGLRTGELFF.

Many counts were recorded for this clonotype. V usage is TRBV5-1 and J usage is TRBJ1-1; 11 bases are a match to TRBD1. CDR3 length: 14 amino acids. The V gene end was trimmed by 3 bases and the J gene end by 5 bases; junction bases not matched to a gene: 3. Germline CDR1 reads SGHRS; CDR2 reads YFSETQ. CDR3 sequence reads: CASSSGTGGTEAFF. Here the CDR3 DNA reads TGCGCCAGCAGCTCCGGGACAGGGGGGACTGAAGCTTTCTTT.

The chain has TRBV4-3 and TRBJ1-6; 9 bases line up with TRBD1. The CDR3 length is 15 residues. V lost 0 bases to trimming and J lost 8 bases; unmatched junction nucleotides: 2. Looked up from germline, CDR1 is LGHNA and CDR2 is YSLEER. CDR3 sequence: CASSQEQGAYSPLHF. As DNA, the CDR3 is TGCGCCAGCAGCCAAGAACAGGGGGCGTATTCACCCCTCCACTTT.

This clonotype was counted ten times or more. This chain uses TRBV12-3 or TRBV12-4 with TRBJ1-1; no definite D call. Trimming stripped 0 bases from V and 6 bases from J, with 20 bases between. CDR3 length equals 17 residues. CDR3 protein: CASSLAHRSSTGSEAFF. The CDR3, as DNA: TGTGCCAGCAGTTTAGCCCATAGGTCCTCTACGGGGTCTGAAGCTTTCTTT.

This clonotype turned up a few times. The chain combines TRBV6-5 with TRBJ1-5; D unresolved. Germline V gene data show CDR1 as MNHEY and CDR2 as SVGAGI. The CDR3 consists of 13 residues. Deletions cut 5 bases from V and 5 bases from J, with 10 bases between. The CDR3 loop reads CASSARWDQPQHF. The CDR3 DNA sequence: TGTGCCAGCAGTGCTCGTTGGGATCAGCCCCAGCATTTT.

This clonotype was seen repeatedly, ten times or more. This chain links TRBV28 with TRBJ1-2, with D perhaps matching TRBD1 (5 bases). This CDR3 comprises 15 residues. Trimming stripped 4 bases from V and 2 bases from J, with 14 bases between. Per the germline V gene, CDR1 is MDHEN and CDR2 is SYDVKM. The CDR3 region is CASSSPWSGNYGYTF. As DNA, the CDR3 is TGTGCCAGCAGTTCCCCCTGGTCAGGGAACTATGGCTACACCTTC.

The CDR3 nucleotides are TGTGCCAGCAGTGCCCGAAAGGGGCCCTACTACGAGCAGTACTTC. Its protein product is CASSARKGPYYEQYF. This rearrangement joins TRBV2 to TRBJ2-7; tentatively, D is TRBD1 (5 bases). V shed 4 bases and J shed 3 bases, with 16 bases lying between them. The V gene's germline CDR1 is SNHLY and CDR2 FYNNEI. CDR3 length: 15 amino acids. Looking up the rest from reference TRBV2 and TRBJ2-7 gives the full variable domain: EPEVTQTPSHQVTQMGQEVILRCVPISNHLYFYWYRQILGQKVEFLVSFYNNEISEKSEIFDDQFSVERPDGSNFTLKIRSTKLEDSAMYFCASSARKGPYYEQYFGPGTRLTVT.

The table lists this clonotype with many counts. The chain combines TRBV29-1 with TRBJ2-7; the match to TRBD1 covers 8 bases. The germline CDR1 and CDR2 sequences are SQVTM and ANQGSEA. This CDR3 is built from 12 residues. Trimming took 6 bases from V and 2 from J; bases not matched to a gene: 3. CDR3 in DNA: TGCAGCGTCGGGGACAGGCCCTACGAGCAGTACTTC. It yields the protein CSVGDRPYEQYF.

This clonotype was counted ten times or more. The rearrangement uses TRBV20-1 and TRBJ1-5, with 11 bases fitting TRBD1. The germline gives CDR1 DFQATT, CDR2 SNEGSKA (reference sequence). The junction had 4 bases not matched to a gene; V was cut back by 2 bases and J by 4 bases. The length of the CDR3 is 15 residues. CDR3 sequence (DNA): TGCAGTGCTAGACGGGACAGGGGGTGGAATCAGCCCCAGCATTTT. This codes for CSARRDRGWNQPQHF.

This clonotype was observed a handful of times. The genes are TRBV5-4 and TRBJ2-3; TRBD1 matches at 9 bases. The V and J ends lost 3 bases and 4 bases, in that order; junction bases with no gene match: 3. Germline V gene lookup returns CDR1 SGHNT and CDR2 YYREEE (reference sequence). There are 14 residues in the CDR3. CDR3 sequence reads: CASSSGQGPDTQYF. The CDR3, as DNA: TGTGCCAGCAGCTCGGGACAGGGCCCAGATACGCAGTATTTT.

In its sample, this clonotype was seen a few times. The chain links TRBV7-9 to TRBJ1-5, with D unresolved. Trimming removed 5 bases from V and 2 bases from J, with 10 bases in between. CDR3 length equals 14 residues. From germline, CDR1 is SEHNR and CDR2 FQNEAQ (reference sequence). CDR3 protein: CASSALDGNQPQHF. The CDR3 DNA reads TGTGCCAGCAGCGCGCTAGACGGCAATCAGCCCCAGCATTTT.

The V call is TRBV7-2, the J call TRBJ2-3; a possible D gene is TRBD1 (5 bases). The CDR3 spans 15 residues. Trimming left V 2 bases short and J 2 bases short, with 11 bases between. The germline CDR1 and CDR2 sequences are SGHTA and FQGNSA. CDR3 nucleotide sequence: TGTGCCAGCAGCTTATGGCAGGGATACACAGATACGCAGTATTTT. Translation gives CASSLWQGYTDTQYF.

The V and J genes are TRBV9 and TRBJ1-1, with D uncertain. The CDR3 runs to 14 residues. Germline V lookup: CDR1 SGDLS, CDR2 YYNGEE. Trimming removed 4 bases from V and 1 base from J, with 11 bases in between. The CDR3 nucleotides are TGTGCCAGCAGCCCCTCATTAGGGAACACTGAAGCTTTCTTT. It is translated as CASSPSLGNTEAFF.

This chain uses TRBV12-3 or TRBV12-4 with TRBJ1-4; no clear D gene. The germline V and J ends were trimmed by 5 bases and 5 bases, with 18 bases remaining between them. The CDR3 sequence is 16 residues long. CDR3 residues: CASSAGTHPSNEKLFF. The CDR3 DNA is TGTGCCAGCAGTGCCGGAACCCACCCTTCCAATGAAAAACTGTTTTTT.

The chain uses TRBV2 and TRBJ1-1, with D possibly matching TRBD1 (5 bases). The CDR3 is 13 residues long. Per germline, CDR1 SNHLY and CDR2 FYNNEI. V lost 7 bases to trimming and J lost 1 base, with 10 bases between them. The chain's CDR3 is CASTTGENTEAFF. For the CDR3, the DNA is TGTGCCAGCACGACGGGGGAGAACACTGAAGCTTTCTTT.

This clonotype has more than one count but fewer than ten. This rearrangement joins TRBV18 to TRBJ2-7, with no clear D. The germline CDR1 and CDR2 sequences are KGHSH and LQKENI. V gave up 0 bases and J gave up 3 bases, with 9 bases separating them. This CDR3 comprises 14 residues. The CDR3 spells CASSPPSQYYEQYF. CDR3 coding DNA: TGTGCCAGCTCACCACCGTCCCAGTACTACGAGCAGTACTTC.

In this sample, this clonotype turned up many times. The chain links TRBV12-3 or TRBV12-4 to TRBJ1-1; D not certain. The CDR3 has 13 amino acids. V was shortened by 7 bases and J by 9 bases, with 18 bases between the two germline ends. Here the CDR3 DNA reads TGTGCCAGCAAGGAACGGGAGACGACCCAAGCTTTCTTT. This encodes CASKERETTQAFF.

Here the CDR3 reads CASSYEGDYEQYF. For the CDR3, the DNA is TGTGCCAGCAGTTACGAAGGGGACTACGAGCAGTACTTC. V is TRBV6-5 and J is TRBJ2-7; weak D call: TRBD1 (5 bases). The CDR3 consists of 13 residues. V was shortened by 2 bases and J by 3 bases, with 8 bases between the two germline ends. Germline CDR1 and CDR2: MNHEY and SVGAGI.

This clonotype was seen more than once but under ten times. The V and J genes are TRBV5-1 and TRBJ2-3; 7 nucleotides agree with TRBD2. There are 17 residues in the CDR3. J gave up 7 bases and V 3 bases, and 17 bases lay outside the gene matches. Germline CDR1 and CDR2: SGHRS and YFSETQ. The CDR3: CASSSRGEGGLSHTQYF. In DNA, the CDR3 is TGCGCCAGCAGCTCCCGCGGGGAGGGAGGCCTAAGTCATACGCAGTATTTT.

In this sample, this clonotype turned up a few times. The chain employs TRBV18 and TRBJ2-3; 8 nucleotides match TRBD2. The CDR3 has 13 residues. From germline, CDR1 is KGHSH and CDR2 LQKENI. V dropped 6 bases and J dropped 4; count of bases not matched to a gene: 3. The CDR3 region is CASSGLDADTQYF. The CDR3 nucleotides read TGTGCCAGCTCGGGACTAGACGCAGATACGCAGTATTTT.

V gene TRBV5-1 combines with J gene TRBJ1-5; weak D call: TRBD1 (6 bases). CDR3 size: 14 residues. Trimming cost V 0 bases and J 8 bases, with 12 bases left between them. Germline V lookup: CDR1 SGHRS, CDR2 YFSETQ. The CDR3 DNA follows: TGCGCCAGCAGCTTGGGACAGGTTAATGAGCCCCAGCATTTT. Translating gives CASSLGQVNEPQHF.